The rows below give T cell receptor beta chains drawn from one sample of a study of T-cell memory formation after mild COVID-19. TCRdb reprocessed the 5' RACE reads with MiXCR, giving one entry per CDR3 protein. The profile shows about 430,000 distinct CDR3 sequences, roughly 26% of them singletons. The specimen was PBMCs or a T cell subset sorted from them (not recorded which). The receptors originated from an adult woman who had mild COVID-19 (a few samples of this study predate the infection). Cell type and time point are not known. Both conserved end residues are part of each CDR3.

TRBV14	TRBJ2-2	CASSQDRGAGSTGELFF
TRBV19	TRBJ2-1	CASSFEYNEQFF
TRBV7-9	TRBJ1-1	CASSDGWANTEAFF
TRBV27	TRBJ2-7	CASSRTAVYEQYF
TRBV15	TRBJ2-5	CATSRGTSKETQYF
TRBV4-1	TRBJ1-5	CASSQDNGRDNQPQHF
TRBV12-3/TRBV12-4	TRBJ2-1	CASSLRQAYNEQFF
TRBV12-3/TRBV12-4	TRBJ2-3	CASKAGLASDTQYF
TRBV5-1	TRBJ2-1	CASRQDPSGRLEQFF
TRBV12-3/TRBV12-4	TRBJ1-1	CASSLVEATEAFF
TRBV9	TRBJ2-5	CASSVSEQTQETQYF
TRBV5-1	TRBJ2-5	CASSPTGAGGQETQYF
TRBV24-1	TRBJ2-7	CATSERRTDSEQYF
TRBV3-1	TRBJ1-2	CASSQNRATNYGYTF
TRBV12-3/TRBV12-4	TRBJ2-7	CASSREGAWYEQYF
TRBV7-6	TRBJ1-1	CASSEGRETEAFF
TRBV27	TRBJ2-1	CASSPISGRWFF
TRBV3-1	TRBJ1-1	CASRPGRGTEAFF
TRBV29-1	TRBJ1-1	CSVDNRGIVAEAFF
TRBV5-1	TRBJ1-6	CASSIEQGRDSPLHF
TRBV7-9	TRBJ2-7	CASSLGVSGVEQYF
TRBV27	TRBJ2-4	CARGNLRSKNIQYF
TRBV20-1	TRBJ1-5	CSASRAGQPQHF
TRBV12-3/TRBV12-4	TRBJ2-7	CASTSSGTGGEQYF
TRBV30	TRBJ2-3	CAWSTSGGDTQYF
TRBV7-9	TRBJ1-2	CASSRFPPTGTNYGYTF
TRBV4-1	TRBJ2-1	CASSPGTGLAAYNEQFF
TRBV7-2	TRBJ2-7	CASSWTGQGAREQYF
TRBV15	TRBJ2-3	CATSETREADTQYF
TRBV24-1	TRBJ1-2	CATSDQSNYGYTF
TRBV4-1	TRBJ2-7	CASSQESLAGGPSYEQYF
TRBV18	TRBJ2-1	CASSLWTSGNNNEQFF
TRBV24-1	TRBJ2-2	CATRGHVANTGELFF
TRBV9	TRBJ2-1	CASSVLGQGADEQFF
TRBV20-1	TRBJ2-1	CSARGTSGSYNEQFF
TRBV9	TRBJ2-6	CASSVGGGSGANVLTF
TRBV5-4	TRBJ1-5	CASSLSGSNQPQHF
TRBV7-9	TRBJ1-2	CASSSTAANYGYTF
TRBV20-1	TRBJ2-7	CSAREVAGGSYEQYF
TRBV5-1	TRBJ2-7	CASSHEPGSSYEQYF
TRBV18	TRBJ2-2	CASSPTAGGPTGELFF